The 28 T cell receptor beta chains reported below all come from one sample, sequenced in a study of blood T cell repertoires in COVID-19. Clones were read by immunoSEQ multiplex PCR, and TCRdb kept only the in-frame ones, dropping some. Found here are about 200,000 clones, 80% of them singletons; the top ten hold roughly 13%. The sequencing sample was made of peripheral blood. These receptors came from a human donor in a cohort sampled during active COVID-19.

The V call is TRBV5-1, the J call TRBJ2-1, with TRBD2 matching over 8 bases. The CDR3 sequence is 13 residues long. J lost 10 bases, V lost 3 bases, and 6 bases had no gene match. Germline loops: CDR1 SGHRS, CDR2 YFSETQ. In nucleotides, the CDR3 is TGCGCCAGCAGCTATTCGGGACTAGGCGAGCAGTTCTTC. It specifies CASSYSGLGEQFF. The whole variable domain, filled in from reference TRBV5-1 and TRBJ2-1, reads KAGVTQTPRYLIKTRGQQVTLSCSPISGHRSVSWYQQTPGQGLQFLFEYFSETQRNKGNFPGRFSGRQFSNSRSEMNVSTLELGDSALYLCASSYSGLGEQFFGPGTRLTVL.

The CDR3 is CASSGLFSYNEQFF. CDR3 nucleotide sequence: TGTGCCAGCAGTGGGCTTTTTTCCTACAATGAGCAGTTCTTC. The V call is TRBV25-1, the J call TRBJ2-1; D gene unclear. The CDR3 has 14 residues. In germline, CDR1 is MGHDK, CDR2 SYGVNS. V lost 4 bases, J lost 1 base, and 8 bases lay in between.

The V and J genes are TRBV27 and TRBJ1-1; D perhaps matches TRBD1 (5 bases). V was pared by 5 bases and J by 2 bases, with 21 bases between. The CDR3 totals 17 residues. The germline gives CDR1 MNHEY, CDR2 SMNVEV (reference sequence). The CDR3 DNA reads TGTGCCAGCAGTAAGGGCCCTCCGGGGGAATTAAACACTGAAGCTTTCTTT. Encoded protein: CASSKGPPGELNTEAFF.

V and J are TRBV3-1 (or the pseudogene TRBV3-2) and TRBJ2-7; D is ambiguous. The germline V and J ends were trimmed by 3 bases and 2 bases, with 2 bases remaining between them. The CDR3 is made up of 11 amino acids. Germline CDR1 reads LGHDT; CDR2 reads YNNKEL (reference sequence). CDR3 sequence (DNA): TGTGCCAGCAGCCACACCTACGAGCAGTACTTC. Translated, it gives CASSHTYEQYF.

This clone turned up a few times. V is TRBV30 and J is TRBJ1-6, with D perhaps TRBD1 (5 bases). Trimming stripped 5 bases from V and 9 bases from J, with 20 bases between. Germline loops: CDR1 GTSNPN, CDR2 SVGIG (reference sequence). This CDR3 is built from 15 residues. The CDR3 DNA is TGTGCCTGGGACGCTGCGGGGGGAGGAGGTTCACCCCTCCACTTT. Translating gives CAWDAAGGGGSPLHF.

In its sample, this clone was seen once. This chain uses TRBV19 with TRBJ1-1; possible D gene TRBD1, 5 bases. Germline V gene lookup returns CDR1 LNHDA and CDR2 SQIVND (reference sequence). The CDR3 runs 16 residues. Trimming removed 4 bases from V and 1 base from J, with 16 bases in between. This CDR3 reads CASSSPPTGANTEAFF. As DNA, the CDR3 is TGTGCCAGTAGTAGTCCCCCAACAGGCGCGAACACTGAAGCTTTCTTT.

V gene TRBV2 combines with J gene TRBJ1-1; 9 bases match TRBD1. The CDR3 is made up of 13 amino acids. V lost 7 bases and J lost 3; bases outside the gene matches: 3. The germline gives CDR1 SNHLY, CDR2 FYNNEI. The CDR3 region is CASTTGGYTEAFF. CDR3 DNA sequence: TGTGCCAGCACTACAGGGGGCTACACTGAAGCTTTCTTT.

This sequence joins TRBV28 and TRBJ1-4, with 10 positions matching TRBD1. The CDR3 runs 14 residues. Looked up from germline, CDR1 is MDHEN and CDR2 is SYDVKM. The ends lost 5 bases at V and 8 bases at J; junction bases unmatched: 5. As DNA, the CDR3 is TGTGCCAGCAGTGCCGGGACAGGGGAAGAAAAACTGTTTTTT. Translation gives CASSAGTGEEKLFF. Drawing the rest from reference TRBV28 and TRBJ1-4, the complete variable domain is DVKVTQSSRYLVKRTGEKVFLECVQDMDHENMFWYRQDPGLGLRLIYFSYDVKMKEKGDIPEGYSVSREKKERFSLILESASTNQTSMYLCASSAGTGEEKLFFGSGTQLSVL.

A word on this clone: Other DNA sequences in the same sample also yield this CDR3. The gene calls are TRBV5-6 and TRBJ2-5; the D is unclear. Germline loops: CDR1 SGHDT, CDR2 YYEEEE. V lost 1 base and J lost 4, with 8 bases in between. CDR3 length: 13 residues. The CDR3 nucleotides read TGTGCCAGCAGCTTGCGTTCCGGAGAGACCCAGTACTTC. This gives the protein CASSLRSGETQYF. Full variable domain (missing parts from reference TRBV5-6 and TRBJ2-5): DAGVTQSPTHLIKTRGQQVTLRCSPKSGHDTVSWYQQALGQGPQFIFQYYEEEERQRGNFPDRFSGHQFPNYSSELNVNALLLGDSALYLCASSLRSGETQYFGPGTRLLVL.

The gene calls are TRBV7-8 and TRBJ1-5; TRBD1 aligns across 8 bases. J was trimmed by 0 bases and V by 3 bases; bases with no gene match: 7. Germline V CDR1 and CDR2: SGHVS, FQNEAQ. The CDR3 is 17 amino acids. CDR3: CASSFTQGAFSNQPQHF. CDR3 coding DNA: TGTGCCAGCAGCTTCACTCAGGGGGCGTTTAGCAATCAGCCCCAGCATTTT.

The CDR3 nucleotides read TGCGCCAGCAGCGCCGGGACAGGGGAGAACACTGAAGCTTTCTTT. Translation gives CASSAGTGENTEAFF. This chain links TRBV5-1 with TRBJ1-1; 10 bases agree with TRBD1. V shed 4 bases, J shed 1 base, and the junction held 4 bases outside the gene matches. The germline V gene has CDR1 SGHRS and CDR2 YFSETQ. CDR3 length: 15 residues.

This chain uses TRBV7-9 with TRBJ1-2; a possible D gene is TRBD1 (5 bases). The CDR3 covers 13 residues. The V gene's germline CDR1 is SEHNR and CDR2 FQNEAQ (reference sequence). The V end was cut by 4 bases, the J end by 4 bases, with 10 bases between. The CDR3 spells CASSSREGYGYTF. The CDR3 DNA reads TGTGCCAGCAGCTCCAGGGAGGGCTATGGCTACACCTTC.

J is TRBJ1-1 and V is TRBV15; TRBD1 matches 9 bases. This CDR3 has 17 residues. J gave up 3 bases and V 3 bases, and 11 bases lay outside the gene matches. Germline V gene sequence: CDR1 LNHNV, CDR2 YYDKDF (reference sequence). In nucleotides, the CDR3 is TGTGCCACCAGCAGGCGAACAGGGGGCGAATGGGACACTGAAGCTTTCTTT. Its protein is CATSRRTGGEWDTEAFF. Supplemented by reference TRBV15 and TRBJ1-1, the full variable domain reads DAMVIQNPRYQVTQFGKPVTLSCSQTLNHNVMYWYQQKSSQAPKLLFHYYDKDFNNEADTPDNFQSRRPNTSFCFLDIRSPGLGDTAMYLCATSRRTGGEWDTEAFFGQGTRLTVV.

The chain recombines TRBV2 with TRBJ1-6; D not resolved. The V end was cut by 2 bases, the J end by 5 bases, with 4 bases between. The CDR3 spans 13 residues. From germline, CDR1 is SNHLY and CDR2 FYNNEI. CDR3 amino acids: CASSEQNNSPLHF. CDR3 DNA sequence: TGTGCCAGCAGTGAACAAAATAATTCACCCCTCCACTTT.

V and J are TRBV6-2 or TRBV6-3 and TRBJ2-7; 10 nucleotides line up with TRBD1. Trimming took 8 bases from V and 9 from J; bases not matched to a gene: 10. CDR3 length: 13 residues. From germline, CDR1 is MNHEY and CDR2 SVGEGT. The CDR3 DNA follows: TGTGCCAGCTGCCGGGACAGGGGAGGGAGGCAGTACTTC. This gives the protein CASCRDRGGRQYF.

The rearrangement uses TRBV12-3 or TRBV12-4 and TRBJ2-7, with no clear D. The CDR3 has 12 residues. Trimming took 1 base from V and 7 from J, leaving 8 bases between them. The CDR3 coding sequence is TGTGCCAGCAGTTTAGGCGTCGGGGAGCAGTACTTC. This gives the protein CASSLGVGEQYF.

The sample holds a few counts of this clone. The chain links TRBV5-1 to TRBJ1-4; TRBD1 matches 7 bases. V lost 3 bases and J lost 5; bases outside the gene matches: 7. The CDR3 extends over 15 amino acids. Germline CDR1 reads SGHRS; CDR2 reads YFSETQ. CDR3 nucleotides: TGCGCCAGCAGCTCGACAGGGCCCCCCAATGAAAAACTGTTTTTT. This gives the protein CASSSTGPPNEKLFF.

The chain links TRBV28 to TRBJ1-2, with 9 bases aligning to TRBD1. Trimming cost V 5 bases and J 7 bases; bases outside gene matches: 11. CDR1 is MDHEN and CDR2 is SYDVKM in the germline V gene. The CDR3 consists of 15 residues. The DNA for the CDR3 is TGTGCCAGCAGTCCATGGGACAGGGAAGGTGGTGGCTACACCTTC. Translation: CASSPWDREGGGYTF.

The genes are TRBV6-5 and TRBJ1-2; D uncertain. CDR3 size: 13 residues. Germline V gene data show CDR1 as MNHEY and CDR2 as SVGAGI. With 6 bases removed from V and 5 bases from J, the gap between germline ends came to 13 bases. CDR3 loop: CASRAQEGYGYTF. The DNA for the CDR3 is TGTGCCAGCAGAGCCCAGGAAGGTTATGGCTACACCTTC.

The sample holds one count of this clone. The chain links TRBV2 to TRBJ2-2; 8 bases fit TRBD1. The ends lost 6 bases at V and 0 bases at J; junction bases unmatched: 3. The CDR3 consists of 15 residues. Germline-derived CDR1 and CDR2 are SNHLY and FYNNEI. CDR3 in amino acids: CASRMDRANTGELFF. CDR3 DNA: TGTGCCAGCAGGATGGACAGGGCGAACACCGGGGAGCTGTTTTTT.

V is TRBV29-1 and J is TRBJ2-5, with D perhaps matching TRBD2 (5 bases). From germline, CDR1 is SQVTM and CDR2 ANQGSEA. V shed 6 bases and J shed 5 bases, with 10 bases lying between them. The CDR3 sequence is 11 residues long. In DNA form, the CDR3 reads TGCAGCGTCACTAGTGGGGAGACCCAGTACTTC. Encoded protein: CSVTSGETQYF.

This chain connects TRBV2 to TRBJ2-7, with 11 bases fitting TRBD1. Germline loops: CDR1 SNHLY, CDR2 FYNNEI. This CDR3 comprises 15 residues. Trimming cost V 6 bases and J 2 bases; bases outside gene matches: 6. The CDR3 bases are TGTGCCAGCAGCGGTGGGACAGGGGGAACCTACGAGCAGTACTTC. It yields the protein CASSGGTGGTYEQYF. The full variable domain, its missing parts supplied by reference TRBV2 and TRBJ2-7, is EPEVTQTPSHQVTQMGQEVILRCVPISNHLYFYWYRQILGQKVEFLVSFYNNEISEKSEIFDDQFSVERPDGSNFTLKIRSTKLEDSAMYFCASSGGTGGTYEQYFGPGTRLTVT.

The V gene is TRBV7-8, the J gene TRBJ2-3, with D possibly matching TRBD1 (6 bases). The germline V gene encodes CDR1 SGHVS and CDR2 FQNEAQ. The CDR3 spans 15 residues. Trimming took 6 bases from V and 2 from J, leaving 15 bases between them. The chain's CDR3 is CASRSQGSFTDTQYF. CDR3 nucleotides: TGTGCCAGCAGATCCCAGGGGTCATTCACAGATACGCAGTATTTT. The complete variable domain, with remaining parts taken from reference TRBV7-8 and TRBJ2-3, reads GAGVSQSPRYKVAKRGQDVALRCDPISGHVSLFWYQQALGQGPEFLTYFQNEAQLDKSGLPSDRFFAERPEGSVSTLKIQRTQQEDSAVYLCASRSQGSFTDTQYFGPGTRLTVL.

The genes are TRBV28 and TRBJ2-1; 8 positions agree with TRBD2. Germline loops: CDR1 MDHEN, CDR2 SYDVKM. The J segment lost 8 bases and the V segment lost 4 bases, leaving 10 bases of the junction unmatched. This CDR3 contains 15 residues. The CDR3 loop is CASSSAGGRRHEQFF. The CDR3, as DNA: TGTGCCAGCAGTTCGGCTGGCGGGAGGAGGCATGAGCAGTTCTTC.

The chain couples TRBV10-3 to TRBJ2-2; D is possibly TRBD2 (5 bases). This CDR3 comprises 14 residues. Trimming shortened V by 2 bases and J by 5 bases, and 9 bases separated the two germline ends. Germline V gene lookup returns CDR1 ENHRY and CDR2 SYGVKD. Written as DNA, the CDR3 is TGTGCCATCAGTGAGCGCGAGGGAACCGGGGAGCTGTTTTTT. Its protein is CAISEREGTGELFF.

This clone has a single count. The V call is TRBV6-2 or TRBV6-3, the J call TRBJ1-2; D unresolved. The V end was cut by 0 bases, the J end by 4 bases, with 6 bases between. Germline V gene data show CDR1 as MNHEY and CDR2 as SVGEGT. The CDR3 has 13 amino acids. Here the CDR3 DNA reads TGTGCCAGCAGTTACTCGAGAAGCTATGGCTACACCTTC. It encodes CASSYSRSYGYTF.

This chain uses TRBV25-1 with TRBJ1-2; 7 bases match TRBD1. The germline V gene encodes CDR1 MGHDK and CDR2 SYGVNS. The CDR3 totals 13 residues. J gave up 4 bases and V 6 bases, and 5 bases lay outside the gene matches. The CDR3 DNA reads TGTGCCAGCAGCCAGGACAGGCTCTATGGCTACACCTTC. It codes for CASSQDRLYGYTF.

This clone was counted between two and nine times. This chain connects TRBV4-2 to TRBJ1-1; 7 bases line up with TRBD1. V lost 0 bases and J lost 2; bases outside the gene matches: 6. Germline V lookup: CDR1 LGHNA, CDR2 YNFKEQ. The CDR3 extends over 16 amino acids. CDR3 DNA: TGTGCCAGCAGCCAAGACGGGAACAGGGGAAACACTGAAGCTTTCTTT. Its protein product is CASSQDGNRGNTEAFF.